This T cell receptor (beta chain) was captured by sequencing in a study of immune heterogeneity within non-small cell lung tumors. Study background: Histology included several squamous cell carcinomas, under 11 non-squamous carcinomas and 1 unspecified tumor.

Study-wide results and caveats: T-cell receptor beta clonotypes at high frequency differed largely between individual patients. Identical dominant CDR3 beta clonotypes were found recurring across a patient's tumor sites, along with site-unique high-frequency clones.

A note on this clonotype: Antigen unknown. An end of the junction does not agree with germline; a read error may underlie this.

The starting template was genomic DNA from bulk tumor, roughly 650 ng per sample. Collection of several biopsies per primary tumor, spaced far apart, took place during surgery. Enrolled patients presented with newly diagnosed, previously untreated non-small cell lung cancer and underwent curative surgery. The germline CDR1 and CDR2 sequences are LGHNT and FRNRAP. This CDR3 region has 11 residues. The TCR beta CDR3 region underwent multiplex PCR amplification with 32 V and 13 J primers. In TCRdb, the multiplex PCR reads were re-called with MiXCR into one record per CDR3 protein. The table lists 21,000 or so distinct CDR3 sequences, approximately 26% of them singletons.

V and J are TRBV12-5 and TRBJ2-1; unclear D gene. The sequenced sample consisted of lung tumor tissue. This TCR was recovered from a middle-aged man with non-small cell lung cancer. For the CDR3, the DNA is TGTGCTAGTGGTTTGGGACCTATACCGTTATTC. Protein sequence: CASGLGPIPLF.